This record concerns one T cell receptor beta chain sequence. The data belong to a study of blood T cell repertoires in COVID-19. Study details: Researchers got acute and convalescent COVID-19 samples from the United States, Italy and Spain.

The CDR3 is made up of 13 amino acids. V was cut by 5 bases and J by 4 bases, with 9 bases left in between. In germline, CDR1 is SGDLS, CDR2 YYNGEE. Original handling: The assay estimated nucleated cells by amplifying reference gene primers. Sequencing was performed with immunoSEQ multiplex PCR; in TCRdb, only in-frame clones are kept and a portion is missing. V and J calls and clone size are copied from that table; D and trimming were computed from the DNA. Of under 300,000 clones in the sample, about nine tenths were seen once. Residents of approximately 25 US areas, aged roughly 18 to 89 years, made up the participants. Clinical histories supplied by participants themselves formed the basis of cohort assignment.

The chain uses TRBV9 and TRBJ2-2; D remains ambiguous. The clonotype comes from a woman younger than 45 with acute COVID-19. Sequencing used PBMCs or T cells enriched from blood (not recorded which). CDR3 residues: CASSSTPTGELFF. The CDR3 region has the DNA TGTGCCAGCAGTTCAACTCCCACCGGGGAGCTGTTTTTT.